Described below is a single T cell receptor beta chain sequence and its context. The record originates from a study of blood T cell repertoires in COVID-19. Original handling: Reference gene primer amplification in the assay estimated nucleated cell counts. TCRdb's table, derived via immunoSEQ multiplex PCR, lists solely in-frame clones and lacks some. The V and J calls and the clone size are those of that table, but D and trimming were determined from the DNA. The sample contains roughly 250,000 clones, 70% to 90% of which appear only once. The CDR3 has 14 residues. Deletions cut 2 bases from V and 6 bases from J, with 13 bases between. Germline values: CDR1 MNHNS, CDR2 SASEGT. Cohorts were based on clinical histories the participants reported.

This rearrangement joins TRBV6-1 to TRBJ1-2; tentatively, D is TRBD1 (5 bases). The source material was PBMCs or T cells enriched from blood (not recorded which). This sequence was found in a woman between 50 and 59 years old who had recovered from COVID-19. The CDR3 is CASSELGGRDGYTF. DNA of the CDR3: TGTGCCAGCAGTGAACTGGGGGGTAGGGATGGCTACACCTTC.